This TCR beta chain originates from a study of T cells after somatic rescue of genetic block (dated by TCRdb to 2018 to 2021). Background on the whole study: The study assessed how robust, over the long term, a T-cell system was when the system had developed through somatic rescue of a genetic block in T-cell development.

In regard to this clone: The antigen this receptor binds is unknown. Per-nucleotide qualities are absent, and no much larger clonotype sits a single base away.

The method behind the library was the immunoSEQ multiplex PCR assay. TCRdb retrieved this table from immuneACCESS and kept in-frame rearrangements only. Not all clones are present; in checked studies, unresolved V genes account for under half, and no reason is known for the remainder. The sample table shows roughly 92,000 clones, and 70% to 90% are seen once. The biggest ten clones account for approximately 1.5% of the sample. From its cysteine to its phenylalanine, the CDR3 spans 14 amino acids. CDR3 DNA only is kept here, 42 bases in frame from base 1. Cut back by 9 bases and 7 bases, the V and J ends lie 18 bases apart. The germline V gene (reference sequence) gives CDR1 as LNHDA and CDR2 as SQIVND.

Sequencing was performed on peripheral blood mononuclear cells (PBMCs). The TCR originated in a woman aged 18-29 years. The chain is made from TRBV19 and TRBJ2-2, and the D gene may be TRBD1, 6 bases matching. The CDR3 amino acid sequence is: CASHAGVRVGELFF. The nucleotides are TGTGCCAGCCACGCAGGGGTCCGAGTCGGGGAGCTGTTTTTT.